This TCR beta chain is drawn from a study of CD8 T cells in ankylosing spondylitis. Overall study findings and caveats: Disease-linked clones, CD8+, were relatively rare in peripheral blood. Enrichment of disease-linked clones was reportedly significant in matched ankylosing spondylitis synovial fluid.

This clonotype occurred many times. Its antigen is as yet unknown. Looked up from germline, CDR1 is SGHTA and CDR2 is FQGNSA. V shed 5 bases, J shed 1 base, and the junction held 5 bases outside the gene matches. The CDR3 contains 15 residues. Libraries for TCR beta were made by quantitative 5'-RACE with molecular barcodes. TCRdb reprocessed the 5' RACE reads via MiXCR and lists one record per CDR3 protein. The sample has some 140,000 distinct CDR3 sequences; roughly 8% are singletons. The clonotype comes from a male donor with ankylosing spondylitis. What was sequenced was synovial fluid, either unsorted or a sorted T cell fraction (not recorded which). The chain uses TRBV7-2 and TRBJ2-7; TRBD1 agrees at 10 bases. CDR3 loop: CASSPGQGVSYEQYF. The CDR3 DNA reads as TGTGCCAGCAGCCCCGGACAGGGGGTTTCCTACGAGCAGTACTTC.